What follows describes a single T cell receptor beta chain. It has no known antigen specificity. Base quality data are lacking; no much larger clone is found one base away. The protocol used for the library was the immunoSEQ multiplex PCR assay. The multiplex PCR relied on a mix of 60 forward primers for TCR Vbeta segments and 13 reverse primers for TCR Jbeta segments. The CDR3 region of rearranged TCR beta genes was amplified from genomic DNA with a multiplex PCR assay. On the Illumina HiSeq System, the amplified TCR beta libraries were sequenced as 87-base-pair reads. Per the authors' processing: In a later analysis, 80 million or so unique TCR beta chains were counted across the 690 or so repertoires, and approximately 11 million of these chains were shared by at least two donors. Raw reads were error-corrected and collapsed into unique sequences by a nearest-neighbor algorithm in which closely related sequences were merged to remove PCR and sequencing errors. CDR3 sequences were aligned to IMGT reference sequences to assign V, D and J gene segments. Each retained sequence needed at least a six-nucleotide match to both a V gene segment and a J gene segment. Rearrangements were called productive when the CDR3 lacked stop codons and stayed in frame with V and J; all others were non-productive. CDR3 was defined by IMGT convention, running from the second conserved V-encoded cysteine to the conserved J-encoded phenylalanine. The earlier analysis of about 610 of the donors excluded any sequence lacking an unambiguous match to a single V gene segment. An earlier analysis of several hundred of the donors classified V segments as functional when productive rearrangements were above 56.7% and as segregating when the standard deviation between donors was above 5%. To diagnose cytomegalovirus status from the catalog of TCR beta chain sequences, a statistical classification framework was built. In a later analysis, TCR nucleotide sequences were compared against IMGT/GENE-DB human TR gene sequences so that V and J genes could be assigned. Using the TCRdist pipeline, a later analysis assigned CDR3 sequences along with most-parsimonious VDJ recombination scenarios. In a later analysis, each TCR beta chain was defined by its CDR3 amino acid sequence together with its V-gene family, and reads without a unique V-gene family were excluded. In a later analysis, 550 to 650 highly shared, low-generation-probability nucleotide sequences were removed to address suspected cross-contamination and a sequencing artifact. A later analysis calculated a clonal expansion index for each public chain from normalized within-repertoire ranks of inferred template counts. Generation probabilities in a later analysis came from a VDJ recombination model fitted to out-of-frame rearrangements, and those results were checked against IGoR. In a later analysis, TCR-TCR, TCR-HLA and TCR-CMV co-occurrence was scored with hypergeometric tests, and a repertoire-size bias correction was applied to TCR pairs. In a later analysis, false discovery rates were estimated by permuting HLA or CMV assignments 20 times. In a later analysis, co-occurring TCRs were grouped using DBSCAN, and TCRdist sequence similarity was added for clustering within HLA-allele-positive subsets. For co-occurrence clustering, repertoires with fewer than 30,000 or more than 120,000 public chains were excluded, along with about five repertoires with anomalous nucleotide sharing. TCRdb took this table from immuneACCESS and kept in-frame rearrangements with V and J called. Such tables lack part of the clones; where checked against another copy, unresolved V genes explain under half of the gap, and the rest is unexplained. V and J calls and clone size are as listed in that table; D and trimming were resolved from the DNA. The sample table shows approximately 240,000 clones, and about 89% are seen once. The top ten hold about 1% of the sample.

The germline V gene sets CDR1 to SGDLS and CDR2 to YYNGEE. CDR3 length: 15 amino acids, cysteine to phenylalanine. Only the CDR3 DNA is retained, 45 bases long and in frame from the first base. Trimming leaves V shorter by 5 bases and J shorter by 4 bases, with the junction holding 5 bases beyond the gene matches. This sample was taken from a study of cytomegalovirus exposure and HLA in healthy donors (dated by TCRdb to about 2017). Some background on the complete study: An earlier analysis of approximately 600 of the donors reported more than 250 Gb of sequence data and roughly 100 million unique TCR beta sequences from around 200 million T cells. An early release covering roughly 640 HLA-typed donors comprised about 290 gigabases of sequencing data and around 80 million unique TCR sequences. The genetic ancestry cluster associated with self-reported Caucasian donors included around 76% of the 300 to 400 genotyped donors. The study was designed to test whether signatures of past pathogen exposure could be identified by cataloging public T cell receptors. The T cell repertoires of around 730 subjects were profiled by immunosequencing and related to cytomegalovirus serostatus. A separate validation cohort of 90 to 150 different subjects was used in addition to the roughly 700-subject first cohort. To predict cytomegalovirus infection status, the study combined high-throughput TCR immunosequencing, statistical association of individual TCRs with disease status, and machine learning. In a later analysis, previously published TCR beta repertoires from fewer than 750 donors were re-analyzed and high-resolution HLA genotyping was added so that TCR occurrence patterns could be studied. The later analysis used no new phenotypic data to find candidate immune exposures, relying instead on TCR beta sequences and their occurrence across donors. An earlier analysis of several hundred of the donors applied high-throughput TCR beta sequencing to assess whether each TCR beta V gene segment acted as functional or pseudogenic. Alongside the repertoire data, information on donor age, sex, ethnicity and CMV serostatus was compiled. A later genetic analysis used genome-wide SNP genotypes for about 55% of the 666 donors, treating that subset as a discovery cohort. All discovery cohort repertoires had been generated using a single sequencing platform. Both class I and class II loci were covered by HLA typing, at four-digit resolution. Typing coverage differed by locus: A, B, C, DRB1 and DQB1 were typed in about 629-630 donors, DQA1 in 522, DPA1 in some 570, and DPB1 in approximately 450. Roughly 5 DR-DQ haplotypes were handled as single units for association and clustering, since linkage in the cohort was strong. On average, around 230,000 unique TCR beta nucleotide sequences were sequenced per donor among about 400 genotyped donors of the cohort, with 15% to 20% of those sequences being non-productive. Study-level results and caveats: Assigning TCR associations to individual alleles was difficult when HLA alleles, especially DR and DQ, strongly co-occurred. Compared with the roughly 700-donor mean, donors in an Asian-associated ancestry cluster had fewer N-insertions in productive TCRs, according to a later genetic analysis. The presence/absence analyses assumed that sequencing depth was roughly uniform across donors, and that assumption may not be true. In a later analysis, HLA-associated TCR beta chains were found to be more clonally expanded and to have lower generation probabilities than equally common non-associated chains. The sequencing pipeline was judged likely to have produced a cluster of highly shared sequence variants as a technical artifact. In a later analysis, 16,951 TCR beta sequences were associated with specific HLA alleles at a false discovery rate of 0.05. A further reported finding was that TCR beta sequences accurately predicted the HLA-A and HLA-B alleles for most subjects in the first cohort. A later genetic analysis associated a missense DCLRE1C variant with V-gene and J-gene trimming of TCR beta chains, and an independent cohort replicated the association. While some public TCRs were present in many individuals, most TCR sequences turned up only very rarely across donors. Because counts were too low, more than 15 rarely observed V segments, including chromosome 9 orphons, were excluded from the earlier analysis of 587 of the donors. A later analysis found that TCR association rates varied across HLA loci, with DRB1 alleles showing the most associated TCRs and HLA-C alleles the fewest. In both the original and validation cohorts, the classifier was reported to diagnose cytomegalovirus status with high specificity and sensitivity. An earlier analysis of approximately 530 of the donors showed that most TCR beta V segments appeared in productive rearrangements either about 87% or about 30% of the time, which broadly matched IMGT annotations. Because HLA typing was unavailable for some donors at each locus, only the typed subset was used in association tests. It was suggested by the authors that the approach could potentially be generalized to other disease states and immunological phenotypes. In the study, around 150 TCR beta chains were listed as associated with cytomegalovirus. The only immune exposure information available for the cohort was CMV serostatus. Correlated functional status among segregating V segments might reflect linkage disequilibrium, but an unknown experimental factor could not be ruled out. The cohort was sequenced for TCR beta chains only, and without alpha or paired-chain data the features that could be detected were limited. Most CMV-associated TCR beta chains appeared to be HLA-restricted in a later analysis, and the HLA associations seemed to be driven largely by CMV exposure. In vitro tests confirmed that a few of the cytomegalovirus-associated TCR beta chains recognize cytomegalovirus antigens. Some IMGT-functional V segments, including TRBV6-2 and TRBV6-3, could not be distinguished by the 87-base-pair reads and were therefore excluded. According to a later analysis, parvovirus B19, influenza, CMV and Epstein-Barr virus appeared linked to several top co-occurrence clusters.

The cohort was made up of 500 to 800 healthy bone marrow donors. All cohort members were sampled while nominally healthy, although unrecorded immune exposures were likely present. The donor was CMV seronegative and belonged to the group of 380 or so seronegative cohort members. A peripheral blood sample was collected from each donor, and TCR beta sequencing was performed on peripheral blood mononuclear cells. Genomic DNA extraction from the blood cell samples was performed with the Qiagen DNeasy Blood Extraction Kit. Sequenced: PBMCs. This TCR derives from a woman under 30 in good health and CMV-seronegative. The chain is made from TRBV9 and TRBJ2-1; TRBD2 lines up with 11 middle nucleotides. The DNA reads as follows: TGTGCCAGCAGTCCCGGGACTAGCGGATACAATGAGCAGTTCTTC. Translation gives CASSPGTSGYNEQFF.